A single sample is the source of the 16 T cell receptor beta chains below, sequenced in a study of cytomegalovirus exposure and HLA in healthy donors. PCR involved 60 Vbeta and 13 Jbeta primers. The repertoire was sequenced with immunoSEQ multiplex PCR; TCRdb's copy has only in-frame clones and lacks some. The sample has 210,000 or so clones, about four fifths seen once. Sample: PBMCs. Receptor source: a woman between 45 and 65 years old in good health and CMV-seropositive.

The chain has TRBV11-2 and TRBJ2-3; 11 bases match TRBD1. In germline, CDR1 is SGHAT, CDR2 FQNNGV. This CDR3 has 15 amino acids. J lost 2 bases, V lost 6 bases, and 4 bases had no gene match. CDR3 protein: CASSLDRGPTDTQYF. CDR3 in DNA: TGTGCCAGCAGTTTGGACAGGGGGCCCACAGATACGCAGTATTTT.

In DNA, the CDR3 is TGTGCCAGTGGAGTGGGGGACAGAGATCAGCCCCAGCATTTT. This sequence encodes CASGVGDRDQPQHF. The chain links TRBV28 to TRBJ1-5; 7 bases match TRBD1. In germline, CDR1 is MDHEN, CDR2 SYDVKM. Trimming at V came to 9 bases and at J to 5 bases, leaving 10 bases not matched to a gene. There are 14 residues in the CDR3.

The rearrangement joins TRBV7-9 to TRBJ1-4; 7 bases line up with TRBD1. The trim removed 5 bases at V and 8 bases at J, leaving 8 bases unmatched. The CDR3 is 14 residues long. The germline CDR1 and CDR2 sequences are SEHNR and FQNEAQ (reference sequence). The CDR3: CASSLTGVGEKLFF. DNA for the CDR3: TGTGCCAGCAGCCTAACAGGGGTCGGAGAAAAACTGTTTTTT.

As regards this clone: The same CDR3 also results from other DNA sequences found in this sample. The rearrangement uses TRBV5-1 and TRBJ2-7, with D maybe TRBD1 (5 bases). V was trimmed by 0 bases and J by 0 bases, leaving 7 bases between them. From germline, CDR1 is SGHRS and CDR2 YFSETQ. The CDR3 extends over 14 amino acids. Written as DNA, the CDR3 is TGCGCCAGCAGCTTGGGACAGTCCTCCTACGAGCAGTACTTC. This sequence encodes CASSLGQSSYEQYF.

The rearrangement joins TRBV4-1 to TRBJ2-6; weak D call: TRBD1 (5 bases). This CDR3 has 15 amino acids. Germline V gene sequence: CDR1 MGHRA, CDR2 YSYEKL. V was shortened by 1 base and J by 2 bases, with 6 bases between the two germline ends. The CDR3 region is CASSQGTTGANVLTF. The CDR3 DNA is TGCGCCAGCAGCCAAGGGACAACTGGGGCCAACGTCCTGACTTTC.

The chain links TRBV5-6 to TRBJ1-2; 7 positions agree with TRBD1. The V segment lost 4 bases and the J segment 4 bases; nucleotides outside the gene matches: 16. The CDR3 totals 17 residues. Germline V gene data show CDR1 as SGHDT and CDR2 as YYEEEE. The CDR3 bases are TGTGCCAGCAGCCCTACAAAAACAAGGACAGGCCTCTATGGCTACACCTTC. It specifies CASSPTKTRTGLYGYTF.

The chain links TRBV7-2 to TRBJ1-4; TRBD1 matches at 8 bases. Germline trimming cut 5 bases from V and 6 bases from J; bases unmatched to any gene: 8. Germline CDR1 is SGHTA and CDR2 is FQGNSA. The CDR3 has 15 residues. CDR3 amino acids: CASSLLRGRYEKLFF. The CDR3 nucleotides are TGTGCCAGCAGCCTCCTCAGGGGGCGGTATGAAAAACTGTTTTTT.

The chain links TRBV19 to TRBJ2-7, with 7 bases fitting TRBD1. The V and J ends lost 6 bases and 5 bases, in that order; junction bases with no gene match: 16. The germline V gene has CDR1 LNHDA and CDR2 SQIVND (reference sequence). The CDR3 totals 16 residues. CDR3 DNA: TGTGCCAGTAGCAAAACGGACTGGGACAGAGGGGACGAGCAGTACTTC. Its protein is CASSKTDWDRGDEQYF.

This clone has more than one count but fewer than ten. The chain recombines TRBV6-1 with TRBJ2-3; possible D gene TRBD1, 6 bases. With 6 bases removed from V and 6 bases from J, the gap between germline ends came to 19 bases. This CDR3 is built from 15 residues. The germline V gene has CDR1 MNHNS and CDR2 SASEGT. For the CDR3, the DNA is TGTGCCAGCAGGGGGGCCCTTGCCTTGGGTGATACGCAGTATTTT. Amino acid sequence: CASRGALALGDTQYF.

The rearrangement uses TRBV18 and TRBJ1-1; D is uncertain. V was clipped by 2 bases and J by 8 bases, with 12 bases between them. The CDR3 extends over 13 amino acids. Germline V gives CDR1 KGHSH, CDR2 LQKENI. The CDR3 reads CASSPGQVQEAFF. The CDR3 DNA reads TGTGCCAGCTCACCAGGGCAGGTCCAGGAAGCTTTCTTT.

The CDR3 protein is CASSLEGLAHEQYF. The DNA of the CDR3 is TGTGCCAGCAGCTTGGAAGGACTAGCCCACGAGCAGTACTTC. The chain recombines TRBV5-4 with TRBJ2-7, with 8 positions matching TRBD2. This CDR3 contains 14 residues. Germline V lookup: CDR1 SGHNT, CDR2 YYREEE (reference sequence). V dropped 0 bases and J dropped 5; count of bases not matched to a gene: 4.

The J gene is TRBJ1-1, the V gene TRBV9, with TRBD1 matching over 8 bases. The CDR3 is 16 amino acids. V was pared by 3 bases and J by 1 base, with 8 bases of the junction left unmatched. The germline gives CDR1 SGDLS, CDR2 YYNGEE. As DNA, the CDR3 is TGTGCCAGCAGCGACCACAGGGGGGTGAGGAACACTGAAGCTTTCTTT. This translates into CASSDHRGVRNTEAFF.

The V gene is TRBV19, the J gene TRBJ2-5; 9 bases are shared with TRBD1. Per germline, CDR1 LNHDA and CDR2 SQIVND (reference sequence). J was trimmed by 0 bases and V by 4 bases; bases with no gene match: 6. This CDR3 spans 16 amino acids. For the CDR3, the DNA is TGTGCCAGTAGTACCGGGACAGGGACGTACCAAGAGACCCAGTACTTC. It codes for CASSTGTGTYQETQYF.

The chain couples TRBV9 to TRBJ2-4; the match to TRBD2 covers 12 bases. There are 16 residues in the CDR3. CDR1 SGDLS and CDR2 YYNGEE come from the germline V gene. V gave up 3 bases and J gave up 8 bases; unmatched junction bases: 9. DNA of the CDR3: TGTGCCAGCAGCGAGCTAGCGGGGGGGCCGTTATACATTCAGTACTTC. Its translation: CASSELAGGPLYIQYF.

V and J are TRBV5-6 and TRBJ2-7, with D possibly TRBD2 on 6 matching bases. Germline-derived CDR1 and CDR2 are SGHDT and YYEEEE. Trimming stripped 0 bases from V and 6 bases from J, with 22 bases between. This CDR3 has 17 residues. CDR3: CASSLVGFGDSRSEQYF. The CDR3 DNA reads as TGTGCCAGCAGCTTGGTTGGGTTTGGGGACTCCCGAAGCGAGCAGTACTTC.

This chain links TRBV7-2 with TRBJ2-7; a possible D gene is TRBD2 (5 bases). There are 16 residues in the CDR3. In germline, CDR1 is SGHTA, CDR2 FQGNSA. V was shortened by 5 bases and J by 5 bases, with 22 bases between the two germline ends. The CDR3 loop is CASSTRLIRGANEQYF. CDR3 DNA sequence: TGTGCCAGCAGCACGCGTTTAATCCGGGGTGCGAACGAGCAGTACTTC. Full variable domain (missing parts from reference TRBV7-2 and TRBJ2-7): GAGVSQSPSNKVTEKGKDVELRCDPISGHTALYWYRQSLGQGLEFLIYFQGNSAPDKSGLPSDRFSAERTGGSVSTLTIQRTQQEDSAVYLCASSTRLIRGANEQYFGPGTRLTVT.